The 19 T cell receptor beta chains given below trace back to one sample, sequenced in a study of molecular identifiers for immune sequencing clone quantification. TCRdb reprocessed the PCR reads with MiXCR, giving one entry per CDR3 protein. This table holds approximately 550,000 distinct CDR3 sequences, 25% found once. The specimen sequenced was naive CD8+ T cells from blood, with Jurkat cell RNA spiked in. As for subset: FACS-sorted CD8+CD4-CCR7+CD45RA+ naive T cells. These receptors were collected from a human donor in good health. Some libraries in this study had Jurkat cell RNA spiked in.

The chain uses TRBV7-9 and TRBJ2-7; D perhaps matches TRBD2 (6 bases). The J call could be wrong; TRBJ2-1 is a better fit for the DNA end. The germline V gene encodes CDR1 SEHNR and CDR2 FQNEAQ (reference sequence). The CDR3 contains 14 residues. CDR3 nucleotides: TGTGCCAGCAGCACTAGCTTTCTACCCTACGAGCAGTTCTTC. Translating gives CASSTSFLPYEQFF.

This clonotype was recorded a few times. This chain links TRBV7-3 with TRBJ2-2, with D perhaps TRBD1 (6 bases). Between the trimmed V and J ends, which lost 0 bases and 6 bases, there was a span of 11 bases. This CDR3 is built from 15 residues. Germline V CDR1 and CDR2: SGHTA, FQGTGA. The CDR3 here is CASSLTGGRAGELFF. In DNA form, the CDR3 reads TGTGCCAGCAGCTTAACAGGGGGTAGGGCCGGGGAGCTGTTTTTT.

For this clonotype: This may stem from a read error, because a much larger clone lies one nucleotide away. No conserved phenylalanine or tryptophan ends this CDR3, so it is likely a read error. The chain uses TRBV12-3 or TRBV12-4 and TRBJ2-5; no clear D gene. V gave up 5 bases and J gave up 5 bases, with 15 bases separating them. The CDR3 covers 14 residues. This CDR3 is CASSNLPSKETQYL. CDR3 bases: TGTGCCAGCAGTAACCTCCCAAGTAAGGAGACCCAGTACCTC.

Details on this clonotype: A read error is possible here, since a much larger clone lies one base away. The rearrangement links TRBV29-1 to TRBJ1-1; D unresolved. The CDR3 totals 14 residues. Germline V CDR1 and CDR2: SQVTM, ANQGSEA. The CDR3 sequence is CGVVSEALNTEAFF. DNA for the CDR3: TGCGGCGTTGTTTCTGAGGCTTTGAACACTGAAGCTTTCTTT.

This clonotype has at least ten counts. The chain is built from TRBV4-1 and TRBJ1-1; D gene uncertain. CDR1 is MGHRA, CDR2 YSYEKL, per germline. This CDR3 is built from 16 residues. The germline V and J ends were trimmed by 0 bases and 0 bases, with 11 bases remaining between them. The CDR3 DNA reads TGCGCCAGCAGCCAAGATCTGGTACGTCTGAACACTGAAGCTTTCTTT. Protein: CASSQDLVRLNTEAFF.

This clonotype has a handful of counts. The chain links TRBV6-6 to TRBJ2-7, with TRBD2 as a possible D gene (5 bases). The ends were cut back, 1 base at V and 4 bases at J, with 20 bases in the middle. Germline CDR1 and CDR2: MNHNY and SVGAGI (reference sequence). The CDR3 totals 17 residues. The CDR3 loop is CASSYFDESGARYEQYF. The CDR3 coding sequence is TGTGCCAGCAGTTACTTCGACGAAAGCGGAGCTCGGTACGAGCAGTACTTC.

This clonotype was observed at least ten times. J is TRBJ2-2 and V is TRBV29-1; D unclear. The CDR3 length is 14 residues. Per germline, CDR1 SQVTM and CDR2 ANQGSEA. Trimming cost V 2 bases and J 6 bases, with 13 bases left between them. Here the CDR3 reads CSVELSVGSGELFF. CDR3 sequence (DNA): TGCAGCGTTGAACTAAGTGTGGGTTCCGGGGAGCTGTTTTTT.

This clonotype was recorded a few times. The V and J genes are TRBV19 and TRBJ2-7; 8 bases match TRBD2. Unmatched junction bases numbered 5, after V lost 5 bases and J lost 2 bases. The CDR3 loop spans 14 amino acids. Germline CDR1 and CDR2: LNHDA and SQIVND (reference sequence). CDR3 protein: CASSSAGLAYEQYF. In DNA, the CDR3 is TGTGCCAGTAGTTCCGCGGGACTAGCCTACGAGCAGTACTTC.

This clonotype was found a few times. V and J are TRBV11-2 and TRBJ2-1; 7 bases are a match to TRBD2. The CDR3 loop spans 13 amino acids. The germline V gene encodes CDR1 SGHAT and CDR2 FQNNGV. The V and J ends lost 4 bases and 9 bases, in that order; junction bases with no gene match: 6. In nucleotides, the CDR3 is TGTGCCAGCAGCTCCGGACTAGAGTTTGAGCAGTTCTTC. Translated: CASSSGLEFEQFF.

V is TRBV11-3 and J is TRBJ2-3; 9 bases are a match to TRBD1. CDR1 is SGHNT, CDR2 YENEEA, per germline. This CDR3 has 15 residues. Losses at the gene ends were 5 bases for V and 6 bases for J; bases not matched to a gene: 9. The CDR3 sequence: CASSPDRGIPDTQYF. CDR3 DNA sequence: TGTGCCAGCAGCCCGGACAGGGGAATCCCGGATACGCAGTATTTT.

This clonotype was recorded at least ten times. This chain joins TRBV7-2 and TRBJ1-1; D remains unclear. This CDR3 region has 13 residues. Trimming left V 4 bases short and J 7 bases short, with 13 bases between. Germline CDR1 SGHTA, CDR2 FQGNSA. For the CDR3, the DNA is TGTGCCAGCAGCTGGCCGTCGTGGGGTGAAGCTTTCTTT. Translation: CASSWPSWGEAFF.

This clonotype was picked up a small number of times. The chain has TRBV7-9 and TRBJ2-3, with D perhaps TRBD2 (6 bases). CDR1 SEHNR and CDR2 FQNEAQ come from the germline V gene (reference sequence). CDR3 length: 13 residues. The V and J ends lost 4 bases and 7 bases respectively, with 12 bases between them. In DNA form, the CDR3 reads TGTGCCAGCAGCTCAGATGGGAGGAATACGCAGTATTTT. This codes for CASSSDGRNTQYF.

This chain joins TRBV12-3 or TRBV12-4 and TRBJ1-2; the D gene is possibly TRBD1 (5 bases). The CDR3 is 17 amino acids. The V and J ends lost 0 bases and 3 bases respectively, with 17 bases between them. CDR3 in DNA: TGTGCCAGCAGTTTAGCTAGGGCAGAGGGGCAAGACTATGGCTACACCTTC. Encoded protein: CASSLARAEGQDYGYTF.

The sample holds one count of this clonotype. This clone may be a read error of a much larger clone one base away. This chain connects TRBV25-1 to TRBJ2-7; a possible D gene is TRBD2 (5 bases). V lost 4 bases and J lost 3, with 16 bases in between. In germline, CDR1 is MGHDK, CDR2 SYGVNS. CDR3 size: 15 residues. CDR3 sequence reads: CASSALRRCGYEQYF. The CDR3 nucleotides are TGTGCCAGCAGTGCCCTCCGGAGGTGCGGCTACGAGCAGTACTTC.

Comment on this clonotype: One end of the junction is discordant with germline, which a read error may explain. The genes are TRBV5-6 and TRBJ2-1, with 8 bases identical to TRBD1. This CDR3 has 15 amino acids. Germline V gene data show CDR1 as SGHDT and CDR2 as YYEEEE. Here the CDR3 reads CASSHGTGPYNEQSF. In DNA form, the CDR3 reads TGTGCCAGCAGCCACGGGACAGGACCCTACAATGAGCAGTCCTTC. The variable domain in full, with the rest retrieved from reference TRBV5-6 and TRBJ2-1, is DAGVTQSPTHLIKTRGQQVTLRCSPKSGHDTVSWYQQALGQGPQFIFQYYEEEERQRGNFPDRFSGHQFPNYSSELNVNALLLGDSALYLCASSHGTGPYNEQSFGPGTRLTVL.

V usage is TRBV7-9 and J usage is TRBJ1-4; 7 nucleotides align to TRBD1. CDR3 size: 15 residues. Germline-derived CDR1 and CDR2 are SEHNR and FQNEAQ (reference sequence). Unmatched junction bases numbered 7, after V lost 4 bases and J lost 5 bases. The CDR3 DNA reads TGTGCCAGCAGCTCAAGCAGGGGGACCAATGAAAAACTGTTTTTT. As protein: CASSSSRGTNEKLFF. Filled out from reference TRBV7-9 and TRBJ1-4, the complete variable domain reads DTGVSQNPRHKITKRGQNVTFRCDPISEHNRLYWYRQTLGQGPEFLTYFQNEAQLEKSRLLSDRFSAERPKGSFSTLEIQRTEQGDSAMYLCASSSSRGTNEKLFFGSGTQLSVL.

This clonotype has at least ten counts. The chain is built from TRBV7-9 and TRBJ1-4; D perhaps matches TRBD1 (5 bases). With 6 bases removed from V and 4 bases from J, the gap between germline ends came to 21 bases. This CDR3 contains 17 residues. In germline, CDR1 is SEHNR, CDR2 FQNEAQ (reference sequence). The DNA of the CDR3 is TGTGCCAGCAGTTCGACGGGAACCGGGGCCTATAATGAAAAACTGTTTTTT. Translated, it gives CASSSTGTGAYNEKLFF.

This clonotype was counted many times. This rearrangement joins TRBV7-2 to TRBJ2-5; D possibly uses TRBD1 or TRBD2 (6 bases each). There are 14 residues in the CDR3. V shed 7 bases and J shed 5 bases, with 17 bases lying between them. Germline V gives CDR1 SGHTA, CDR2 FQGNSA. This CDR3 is CASNHFGGSETQYF. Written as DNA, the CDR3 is TGTGCCAGCAACCATTTCGGGGGCAGCGAGACCCAGTACTTC.

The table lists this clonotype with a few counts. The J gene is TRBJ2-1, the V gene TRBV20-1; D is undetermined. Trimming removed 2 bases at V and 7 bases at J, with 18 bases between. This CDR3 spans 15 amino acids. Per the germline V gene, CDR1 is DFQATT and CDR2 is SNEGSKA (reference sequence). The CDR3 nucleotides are TGCAGTGCTAGATCCGATGGGGTCAGTGCGAATGAGCAGTTCTTC. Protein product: CSARSDGVSANEQFF.